This T cell receptor beta chain was obtained from a study of shared clonotypes between healthy human individuals. Here immunoSEQ multiplex PCR was the method, and the copy in TCRdb shows in-frame clones only, minus some. This sample has 2 million to 2.5 million clones, with roughly 95% found just once. From germline, CDR1 is SGDLS and CDR2 YYNGEE. The CDR3 sequence is 15 residues long. The V gene end was trimmed by 1 base and the J gene end by 7 bases; junction bases not matched to a gene: 3. This receptor was identified in a man aged 18 to 30 in good health. The V call is TRBV9, the J call TRBJ2-1, with TRBD2 matching over 12 bases. The specimen was naive CD4+ T cells sorted from blood. Documented subset: CD45RA+ positively selected. The CDR3 loop is CASSVSSGRANEQFF. The DNA for the CDR3 is TGTGCCAGCAGCGTATCTAGCGGGAGGGCGAATGAGCAGTTCTTC.